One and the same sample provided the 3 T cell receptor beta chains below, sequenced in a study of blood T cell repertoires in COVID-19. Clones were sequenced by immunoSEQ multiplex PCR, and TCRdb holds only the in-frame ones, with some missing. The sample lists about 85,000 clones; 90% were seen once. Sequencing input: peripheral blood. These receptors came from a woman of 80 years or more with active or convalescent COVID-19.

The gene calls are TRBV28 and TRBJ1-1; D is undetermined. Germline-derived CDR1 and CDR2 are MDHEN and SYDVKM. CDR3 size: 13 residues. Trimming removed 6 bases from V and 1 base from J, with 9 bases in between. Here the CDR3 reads CASSPPGNTEAFF. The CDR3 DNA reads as TGTGCCAGCAGCCCACCCGGGAACACTGAAGCTTTCTTT.

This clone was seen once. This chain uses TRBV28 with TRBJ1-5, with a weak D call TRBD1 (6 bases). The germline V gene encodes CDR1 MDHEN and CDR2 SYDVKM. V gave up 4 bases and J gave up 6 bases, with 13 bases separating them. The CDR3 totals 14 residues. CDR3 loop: CASSSPGEGQPQHF. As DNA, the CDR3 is TGTGCCAGCAGTTCACCAGGGGAGGGTCAGCCCCAGCATTTT.

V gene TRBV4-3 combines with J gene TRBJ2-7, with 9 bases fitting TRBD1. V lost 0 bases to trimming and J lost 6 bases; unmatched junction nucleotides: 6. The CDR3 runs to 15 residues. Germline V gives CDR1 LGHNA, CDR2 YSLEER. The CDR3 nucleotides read TGCGCCAGCAGCCAAGAGGGGACAGGGTTCAGCGAGCAGTACTTC. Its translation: CASSQEGTGFSEQYF.